A single sample gave rise to the 26 T cell receptor beta chains below, sequenced in a study of T cell responses to AZD1222 COVID-19 vaccine. This table comes from immunoSEQ multiplex PCR, and its TCRdb copy is limited to in-frame clones, with some not included. In the table there are over 100,000 clones, 91% of which are singletons. The sequences come from peripheral blood, collected on day 0 of AZD1222 vaccination. The receptors were sampled from an adult in good health.

The CDR3 reads CASSWNFGNTIYF. The CDR3 region has the DNA TGTGCCAGCAGCTGGAATTTTGGAAACACCATATATTTT. The rearrangement links TRBV5-6 to TRBJ1-3; unclear D gene. V lost 3 bases and J lost 3, with 7 bases in between. CDR1 is SGHDT, CDR2 YYEEEE, per germline. This CDR3 has 13 amino acids.

The gene calls are TRBV10-3 and TRBJ2-1; 9 bases line up with TRBD2. J lost 8 bases, V lost 4 bases, and 6 bases had no gene match. Germline lookup yields CDR1 ENHRY and CDR2 SYGVKD. The CDR3 totals 14 residues. The CDR3 is CAISVGGGVDEQFF. The CDR3 DNA reads as TGTGCCATCAGTGTTGGCGGGGGGGTCGATGAGCAGTTCTTC.

The rearrangement links TRBV7-9 to TRBJ2-2, with D perhaps TRBD2 (6 bases). CDR3 length: 15 amino acids. The germline V gene has CDR1 SEHNR and CDR2 FQNEAQ (reference sequence). Deletions cut 3 bases from V and 1 base from J, with 9 bases between. The CDR3 bases are TGTGCCAGCAGCTTCGGAGGGGTGAACACCGGGGAGCTGTTTTTT. Its protein is CASSFGGVNTGELFF.

V and J are TRBV18 and TRBJ1-1, with unresolved D. The CDR3 is 14 residues long. V was pared by 1 base and J by 0 bases, with 6 bases between. Germline loops: CDR1 KGHSH, CDR2 LQKENI. The CDR3 coding sequence is TGTGCCAGCTCACCACAGGGTCTGAACACTGAAGCTTTCTTT. As protein: CASSPQGLNTEAFF.

The rearrangement joins TRBV15 to TRBJ1-4; D uncertain. CDR3 length: 17 residues. With 0 bases removed from V and 3 bases from J, the gap between germline ends came to 14 bases. The germline V gene has CDR1 LNHNV and CDR2 YYDKDF (reference sequence). CDR3 bases: TGTGCCACCAGCAGAGATCTCAAGGTAGAGTCTAATGAAAAACTGTTTTTT. It is translated as CATSRDLKVESNEKLFF.

This rearrangement joins TRBV20-1 to TRBJ1-1; D ambiguous. Trimming removed 6 bases from V and 1 base from J, with 6 bases in between. The CDR3 loop spans 11 amino acids. CDR1 is DFQATT, CDR2 SNEGSKA, per germline (reference sequence). The CDR3 bases are TGCAGTGCCGGAAGGAACACTGAAGCTTTCTTT. This translates into CSAGRNTEAFF.

The rearrangement joins TRBV5-1 to TRBJ1-1; no clear D. The CDR3 consists of 14 residues. Trimming pared 5 bases from V and 3 bases from J, leaving 14 bases between. Germline lookup yields CDR1 SGHRS and CDR2 YFSETQ. CDR3 region: CASSPAGGYTEAFF. The DNA of the CDR3 is TGCGCCAGCAGTCCAGCGGGTGGGTACACTGAAGCTTTCTTT.

The J gene is TRBJ2-1, the V gene TRBV14; 10 bases line up with TRBD2. The CDR3 sequence is 16 residues long. The ends lost 0 bases at V and 3 bases at J; junction bases unmatched: 2. Germline V gene data show CDR1 as SGHDN and CDR2 as FVKESK. CDR3 residues: CASSQDRTSGYNEQFF. CDR3 sequence (DNA): TGTGCCAGCAGCCAAGATAGGACTAGCGGCTACAATGAGCAGTTCTTC. The full variable domain, completed using reference TRBV14 and TRBJ2-1, is EAGVTQFPSHSVIEKGQTVTLRCDPISGHDNLYWYRRVMGKEIKFLLHFVKESKQDESGMPNNRFLAERTGGTYSTLKVQPAELEDSGVYFCASSQDRTSGYNEQFFGPGTRLTVL.

The chain joins TRBV19 to TRBJ1-1, with 8 bases identical to TRBD1. The CDR3 runs 17 residues. Germline V gene lookup returns CDR1 LNHDA and CDR2 SQIVND (reference sequence). The V segment lost 3 bases and the J segment 1 base; nucleotides outside the gene matches: 10. The CDR3 here is CASSIPRSGGRNTEAFF. Here the CDR3 DNA reads TGTGCCAGTAGTATCCCCAGGTCAGGGGGCCGGAACACTGAAGCTTTCTTT.

V gene TRBV7-9 combines with J gene TRBJ1-1; 7 bases line up with TRBD1. J gave up 11 bases and V 3 bases, and 6 bases lay outside the gene matches. Germline CDR1 and CDR2: SEHNR and FQNEAQ (reference sequence). The CDR3 consists of 12 residues. The CDR3 sequence is CASSLRQGGAFF. The CDR3 DNA reads as TGTGCCAGCAGCTTGCGACAGGGAGGGGCTTTCTTT.

In this sample, this clone turned up once. The chain has TRBV14 and TRBJ2-2; TRBD2 matches at 14 bases. Germline CDR1 is SGHDN and CDR2 is FVKESK. The CDR3 is 19 amino acids. The V and J ends lost 1 base and 4 bases, in that order; junction bases with no gene match: 8. The CDR3 DNA reads TGTGCCAGCAGCCAAGGGGGACTAGCGGGAGTCTTCAGCACCGGGGAGCTGTTTTTT. This gives the protein CASSQGGLAGVFSTGELFF. The full variable domain, with the rest looked up from reference TRBV14 and TRBJ2-2, is EAGVTQFPSHSVIEKGQTVTLRCDPISGHDNLYWYRRVMGKEIKFLLHFVKESKQDESGMPNNRFLAERTGGTYSTLKVQPAELEDSGVYFCASSQGGLAGVFSTGELFFGEGSRLTVL.

The chain joins TRBV5-5 to TRBJ2-1, with TRBD2 matching over 8 bases. Trimming took 4 bases from V and 8 from J; bases not matched to a gene: 14. Germline V CDR1 and CDR2: SGHKS, YYEKEE (reference sequence). This CDR3 contains 16 residues. The CDR3 loop is CASSLGGTSGRDEQFF. The CDR3 DNA reads TGTGCCAGCAGCCTGGGAGGCACTAGCGGCCGCGATGAGCAGTTCTTC.

This clone came up once. The J gene is TRBJ2-1, the V gene TRBV5-1, with D unclear. V dropped 0 bases and J dropped 0 bases, with 4 bases sitting between them. CDR3 length: 14 residues. Germline CDR1 SGHRS, CDR2 YFSETQ. CDR3 in DNA: TGCGCCAGCAGCTTGGGGAACTCCTACAATGAGCAGTTCTTC. This codes for CASSLGNSYNEQFF.

The genes are TRBV20-1 and TRBJ1-2; D is unresolved. Looked up from germline, CDR1 is DFQATT and CDR2 is SNEGSKA (reference sequence). The CDR3 loop spans 11 amino acids. V lost 6 bases and J lost 8, with 13 bases in between. The CDR3 is CSAPMTVGYTF. DNA of the CDR3: TGCAGTGCACCGATGACTGTGGGCTACACCTTC.

The rearrangement joins TRBV9 to TRBJ2-3, with 7 positions matching TRBD1. V was pared by 4 bases and J by 0 bases, with 8 bases of the junction left unmatched. This CDR3 region has 16 residues. CDR1 and CDR2 from the germline V gene are SGDLS and YYNGEE. The CDR3 loop reads CASSSLEGASTDTQYF. CDR3 in DNA: TGTGCCAGCAGCTCCTTAGAGGGGGCTAGCACAGATACGCAGTATTTT.

The rearrangement uses TRBV19 and TRBJ2-1; 8 bases are shared with TRBD1. The germline V gene has CDR1 LNHDA and CDR2 SQIVND (reference sequence). J was trimmed by 4 bases and V by 7 bases; bases with no gene match: 12. The CDR3 is 16 amino acids. CDR3 DNA: TGTGCCAGTACCTCACTCGGGACAGGAAAATACAATGAGCAGTTCTTC. This encodes CASTSLGTGKYNEQFF.

There are a few counts of this clone. The chain employs TRBV29-1 and TRBJ2-7, with D perhaps assigned TRBD1 or TRBD2 (5 bases each). Trimming took off 7 bases at V and 3 bases at J, with 13 bases between the two ends. This CDR3 contains 12 residues. Germline V gives CDR1 SQVTM, CDR2 ANQGSEA. The CDR3 sequence: CSARDGYYEQYF. CDR3 bases: TGCAGCGCCCGGGACGGCTACTACGAGCAGTACTTC.

This clone has just one count. The V call is TRBV7-9, the J call TRBJ1-2; 8 nucleotides line up with TRBD1. Trimming at V came to 7 bases and at J to 4 bases, leaving 14 bases not matched to a gene. This CDR3 spans 16 amino acids. From germline, CDR1 is SEHNR and CDR2 FQNEAQ (reference sequence). CDR3 loop: CASTPGDRRLAYGYTF. The DNA for the CDR3 is TGTGCCAGCACCCCGGGGGACAGGCGACTAGCCTATGGCTACACCTTC.

This CDR3 reads CASSPLRSYNEQFF. The CDR3 bases are TGTGCCAGCAGCCCTTTACGCTCCTACAATGAGCAGTTCTTC. This chain uses TRBV3-1 (or the pseudogene TRBV3-2) with TRBJ2-1, with D uncertain. The CDR3 totals 14 residues. In germline, CDR1 is LGHDT, CDR2 YNNKEL (reference sequence). Deletions cut 4 bases from V and 0 bases from J, with 7 bases between.

V usage is TRBV28 and J usage is TRBJ1-5; D gene unclear. The germline V gene has CDR1 MDHEN and CDR2 SYDVKM. With 3 bases removed from V and 6 bases from J, the gap between germline ends came to 6 bases. This CDR3 is built from 12 residues. This CDR3 reads CASSLSVQPQHF. For the CDR3, the DNA is TGTGCCAGCAGTTTGTCGGTTCAGCCCCAGCATTTT.

The sample holds a few counts of this clone. The chain couples TRBV19 to TRBJ1-1; 8 nucleotides match TRBD1. V lost 4 bases, J lost 1 base, and 5 bases stayed unmatched. The CDR3 sequence is 15 residues long. Germline loops: CDR1 LNHDA, CDR2 SQIVND (reference sequence). The chain's CDR3 is CASSRDRGGNTEAFF. DNA for the CDR3: TGTGCCAGTAGTAGAGACAGGGGAGGGAACACTGAAGCTTTCTTT.

The chain combines TRBV5-1 with TRBJ1-1, with TRBD1 as a possible D gene (6 bases). From germline, CDR1 is SGHRS and CDR2 YFSETQ. The CDR3 is 14 residues long. Deletions cut 4 bases from V and 1 base from J, with 11 bases between. The chain's CDR3 is CASSNPGQNTEAFF. CDR3 DNA: TGCGCCAGCAGCAATCCGGGACAGAACACTGAAGCTTTCTTT.

The V and J genes are TRBV5-1 and TRBJ2-1; perhaps TRBD1 as D (6 bases). The CDR3 contains 15 residues. Trimming took off 0 bases at V and 7 bases at J, with 14 bases between the two ends. CDR1 and CDR2 from the germline V gene are SGHRS and YFSETQ. The CDR3 DNA follows: TGCGCCAGCAGCTTGGGGCAGGGGCAGGGGAATGAGCAGTTCTTC. Translated: CASSLGQGQGNEQFF.

The chain links TRBV6-2 or TRBV6-3 to TRBJ1-5, with 8 bases aligning to TRBD1. The CDR3 spans 16 residues. In germline, CDR1 is MNHEY, CDR2 SVGEGT. J lost 5 bases, V lost 2 bases, and 8 bases had no gene match. The CDR3 loop is CASSYPGQGGDQPQHF. DNA of the CDR3: TGTGCCAGCAGTTACCCAGGACAGGGAGGAGATCAGCCCCAGCATTTT.

This sequence joins TRBV2 and TRBJ1-3; no reliable D call. This CDR3 has 16 amino acids. CDR1 is SNHLY, CDR2 FYNNEI, per germline. V lost 1 base, J lost 4 bases, and 14 bases lay in between. CDR3 loop: CASSEDRTRRGNTIYF. As DNA, the CDR3 is TGTGCCAGCAGTGAAGATCGGACCAGAAGGGGAAACACCATATATTTT.

This rearrangement joins TRBV30 to TRBJ1-3; D remains unclear. Trimming pared 1 base from V and 7 bases from J, leaving 5 bases between. Germline lookup yields CDR1 GTSNPN and CDR2 SVGIG (reference sequence). This CDR3 has 11 amino acids. CDR3: CAWSAENTIYF. CDR3 in DNA: TGTGCCTGGAGTGCCGAGAACACCATATATTTT.